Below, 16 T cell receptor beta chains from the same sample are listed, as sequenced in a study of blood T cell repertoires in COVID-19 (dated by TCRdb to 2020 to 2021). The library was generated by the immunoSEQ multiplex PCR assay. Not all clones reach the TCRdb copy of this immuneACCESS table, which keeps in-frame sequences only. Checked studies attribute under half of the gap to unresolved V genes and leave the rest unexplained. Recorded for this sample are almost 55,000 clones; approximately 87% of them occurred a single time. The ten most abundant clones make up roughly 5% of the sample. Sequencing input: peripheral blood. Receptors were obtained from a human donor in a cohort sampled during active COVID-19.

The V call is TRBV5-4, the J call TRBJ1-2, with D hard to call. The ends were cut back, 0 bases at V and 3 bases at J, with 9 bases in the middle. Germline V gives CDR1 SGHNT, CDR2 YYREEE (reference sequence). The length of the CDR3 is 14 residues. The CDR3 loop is CASSLDGGYYGYTF. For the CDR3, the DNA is TGTGCCAGCAGCTTGGACGGAGGCTACTATGGCTACACCTTC.

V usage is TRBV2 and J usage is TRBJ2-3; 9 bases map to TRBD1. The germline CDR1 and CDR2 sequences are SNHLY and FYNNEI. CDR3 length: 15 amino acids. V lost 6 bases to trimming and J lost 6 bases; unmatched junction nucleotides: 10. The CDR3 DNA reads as TGTGCCAGCAGGGAAAGGACAGGGGAAGGGGATACGCAGTATTTT. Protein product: CASRERTGEGDTQYF.

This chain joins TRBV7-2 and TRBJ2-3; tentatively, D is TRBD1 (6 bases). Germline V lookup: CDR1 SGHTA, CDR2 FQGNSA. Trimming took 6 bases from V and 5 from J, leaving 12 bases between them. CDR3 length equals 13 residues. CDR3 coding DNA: TGTGCCAGCAGTCCAGGGGTAAGAGATACGCAGTATTTT. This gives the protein CASSPGVRDTQYF.

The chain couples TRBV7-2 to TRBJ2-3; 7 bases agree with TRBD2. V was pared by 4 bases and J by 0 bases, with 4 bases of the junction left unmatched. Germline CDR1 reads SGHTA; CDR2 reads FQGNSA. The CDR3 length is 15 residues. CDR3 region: CASSSGTTSTDTQYF. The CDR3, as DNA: TGTGCCAGCAGCTCCGGGACTACTAGCACAGATACGCAGTATTTT.

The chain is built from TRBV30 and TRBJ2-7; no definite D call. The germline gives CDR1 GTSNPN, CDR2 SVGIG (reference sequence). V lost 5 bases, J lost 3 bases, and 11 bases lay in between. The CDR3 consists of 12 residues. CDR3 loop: CAWGRPSYEQYF. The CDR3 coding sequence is TGTGCCTGGGGCAGGCCCAGCTACGAGCAGTACTTC.

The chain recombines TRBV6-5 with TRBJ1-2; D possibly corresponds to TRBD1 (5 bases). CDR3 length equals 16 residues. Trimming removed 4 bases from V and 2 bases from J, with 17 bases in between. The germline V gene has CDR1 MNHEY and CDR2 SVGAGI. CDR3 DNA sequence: TGTGCCAGCAGTTTCAGCTCCGGTGGGGGGAACTATGGCTACACCTTC. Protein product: CASSFSSGGGNYGYTF.

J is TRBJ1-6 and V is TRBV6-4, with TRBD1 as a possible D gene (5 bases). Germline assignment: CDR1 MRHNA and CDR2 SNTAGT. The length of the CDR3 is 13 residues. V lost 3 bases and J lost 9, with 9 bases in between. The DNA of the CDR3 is TGTGCCAGCAGTGAACAGGAGGGTTCACCCCTCCACTTT. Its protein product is CASSEQEGSPLHF.

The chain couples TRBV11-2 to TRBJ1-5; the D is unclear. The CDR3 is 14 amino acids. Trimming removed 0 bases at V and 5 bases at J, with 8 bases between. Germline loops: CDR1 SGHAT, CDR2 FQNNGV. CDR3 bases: TGTGCCAGCAGCTTAGATGGCGGGGATCAGCCCCAGCATTTT. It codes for CASSLDGGDQPQHF.

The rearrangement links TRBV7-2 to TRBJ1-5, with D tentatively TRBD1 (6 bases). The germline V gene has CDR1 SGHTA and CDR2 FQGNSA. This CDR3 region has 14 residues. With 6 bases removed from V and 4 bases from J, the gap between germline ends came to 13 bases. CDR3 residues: CASSPRGGNQPQHF. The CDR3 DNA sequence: TGTGCCAGCAGTCCCAGGGGAGGGAATCAGCCCCAGCATTTT.

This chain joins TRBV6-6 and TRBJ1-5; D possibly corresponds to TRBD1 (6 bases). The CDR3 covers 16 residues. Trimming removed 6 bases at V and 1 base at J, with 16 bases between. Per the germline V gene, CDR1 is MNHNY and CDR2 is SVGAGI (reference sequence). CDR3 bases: TGTGCCAGCAGCCCGCGAGGGGGAAGCAGCAATCAGCCCCAGCATTTT. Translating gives CASSPRGGSSNQPQHF.

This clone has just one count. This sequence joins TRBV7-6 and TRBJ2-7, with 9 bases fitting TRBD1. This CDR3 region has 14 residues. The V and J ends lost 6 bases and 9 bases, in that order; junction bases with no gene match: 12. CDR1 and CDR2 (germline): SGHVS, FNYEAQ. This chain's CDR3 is CASREYSGQGRQYF. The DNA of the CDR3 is TGTGCCAGCAGGGAATACTCGGGACAGGGAAGGCAGTACTTC.

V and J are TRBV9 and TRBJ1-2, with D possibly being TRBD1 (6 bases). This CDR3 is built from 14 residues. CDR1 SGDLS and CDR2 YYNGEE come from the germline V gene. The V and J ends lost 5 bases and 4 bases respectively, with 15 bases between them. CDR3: CASSTVGQLYGYTF. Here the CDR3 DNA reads TGTGCCAGCAGTACCGTTGGACAGCTCTATGGCTACACCTTC.

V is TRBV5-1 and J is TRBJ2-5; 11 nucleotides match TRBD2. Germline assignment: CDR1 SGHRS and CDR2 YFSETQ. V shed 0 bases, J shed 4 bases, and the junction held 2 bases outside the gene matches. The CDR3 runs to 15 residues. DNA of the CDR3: TGCGCCAGCAGCTTGGTTGGGACTAGCGGAGAGACCCAGTACTTC. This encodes CASSLVGTSGETQYF.

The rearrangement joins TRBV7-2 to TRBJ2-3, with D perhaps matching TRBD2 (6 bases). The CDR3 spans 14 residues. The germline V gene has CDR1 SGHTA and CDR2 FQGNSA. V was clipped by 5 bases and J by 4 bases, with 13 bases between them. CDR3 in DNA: TGTGCCAGCAGCCCCCAGGGACTGGCAGATACGCAGTATTTT. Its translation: CASSPQGLADTQYF.

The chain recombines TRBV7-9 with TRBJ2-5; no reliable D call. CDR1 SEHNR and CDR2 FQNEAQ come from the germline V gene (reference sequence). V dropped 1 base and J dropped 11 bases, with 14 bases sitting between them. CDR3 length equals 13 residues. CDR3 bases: TGTGCCAGCAGCTTAGTAGAGTTAGCTACTCAGTACTTC. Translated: CASSLVELATQYF.

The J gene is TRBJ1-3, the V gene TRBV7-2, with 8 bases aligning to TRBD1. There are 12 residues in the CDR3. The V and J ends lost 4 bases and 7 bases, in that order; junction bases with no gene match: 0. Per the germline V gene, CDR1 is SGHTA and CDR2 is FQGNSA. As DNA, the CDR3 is TGTGCCAGCAGCTCAGGGGGCAACACCATATATTTT. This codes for CASSSGGNTIYF.